Following are 29 T cell receptor beta chains from one sample sequenced in a study of Tregs in tolerant kidney transplant recipients. Recipients received nonmyeloablative bone marrow transplants from related graft donors, with transient mixed chimerism. Libraries were prepared by immunoSEQ multiplex PCR; TCRdb keeps only in-frame clonotypes and omits some of them. Among about 55,000 clones listed, about 91% were seen once. The specimen was CD8+ T cells from blood (PBMCs), collected 24 months after the transplant. These receptor sequences come from a human patient who received a combined kidney and bone marrow transplant. A share of the T cells may be of graft donor origin.

This rearrangement joins TRBV15 to TRBJ1-2, with D hard to call. The CDR3 is 14 amino acids. The germline V gene encodes CDR1 LNHNV and CDR2 YYDKDF (reference sequence). Trimming took 5 bases from V and 4 from J, leaving 14 bases between them. DNA of the CDR3: TGTGCCACCAGCCCACTAGGTACAGCCTATGGCTACACCTTC. Translating gives CATSPLGTAYGYTF.

V gene TRBV7-8 combines with J gene TRBJ2-7, with a weak D call TRBD1 (6 bases). CDR1 and CDR2 from the germline V gene are SGHVS and FQNEAQ. V was pared by 1 base and J by 3 bases, with 16 bases between. CDR3 length equals 16 residues. The CDR3 DNA reads TGTGCCAGCAGCTTAGGGCCGTCCGGGACAAGCTACGAGCAGTACTTC. This translates into CASSLGPSGTSYEQYF.

V gene TRBV4-1 combines with J gene TRBJ2-5; D is undetermined. Deletions cut 1 base from V and 0 bases from J, with 9 bases between. The CDR3 totals 15 residues. Looked up from germline, CDR1 is MGHRA and CDR2 is YSYEKL. CDR3 sequence (DNA): TGCGCCAGCAGCCAAGGGGCCTCGTACCAAGAGACCCAGTACTTC. Encoded protein: CASSQGASYQETQYF.

This clone has just one count. The gene calls are TRBV4-2 and TRBJ2-4; possibly TRBD1 for D (6 bases). Germline-derived CDR1 and CDR2 are LGHNA and YNFKEQ. With 0 bases removed from V and 0 bases from J, the gap between germline ends came to 15 bases. This CDR3 comprises 18 residues. Here the CDR3 DNA reads TGTGCCAGCAGCCAAGAGACGTGGGACAAACTAGCCAAAAACATTCAGTACTTC. It is translated as CASSQETWDKLAKNIQYF.

This chain links TRBV27 with TRBJ1-2, with 7 bases that match TRBD1. The germline V gene encodes CDR1 MNHEY and CDR2 SMNVEV (reference sequence). Trimming at V came to 1 base and at J to 7 bases, leaving 6 bases not matched to a gene. CDR3 length equals 14 residues. CDR3 bases: TGTGCCAGCAGTTTATGGGCAGGGGGAGGTGGCTACACCTTC. This encodes CASSLWAGGGGYTF.

The rearrangement joins TRBV10-1 to TRBJ1-2; 8 nucleotides line up with TRBD1. V shed 6 bases, J shed 8 bases, and the junction held 8 bases outside the gene matches. In germline, CDR1 is WNHNN, CDR2 SYGVQD (reference sequence). The CDR3 contains 13 residues. The CDR3 DNA is TGCGCCAGCAGCTCTAGACAGGGGAAGGGCTACACCTTC. Translation: CASSSRQGKGYTF.

V usage is TRBV2 and J usage is TRBJ2-5; TRBD1 aligns across 7 bases. The J call may be in error: the DNA end matches TRBJ2-7 better. The CDR3 extends over 15 amino acids. Germline lookup yields CDR1 SNHLY and CDR2 FYNNEI. In DNA form, the CDR3 reads TGTGCCAGCAGGCCGGGACAGATGACCTCCTACGAGCAGTACTTC. Residues: CASRPGQMTSYEQYF.

The V and J genes are TRBV4-3 and TRBJ2-7; 11 bases agree with TRBD2. This CDR3 is built from 15 residues. Germline assignment: CDR1 LGHNA and CDR2 YSLEER. With V trimmed by 1 base and J by 9 bases, 8 bases remained unmatched. The CDR3, as DNA: TGCGCCAGCAGCCAAGCACTAGCGGGAGCCGAGAGGCAGTACTTC. Its translation: CASSQALAGAERQYF.

The V gene is TRBV4-3, the J gene TRBJ2-3; TRBD2 agrees at 9 bases. The CDR3 spans 16 residues. Germline V lookup: CDR1 LGHNA, CDR2 YSLEER. J gave up 6 bases and V 3 bases, and 10 bases lay outside the gene matches. CDR3 in amino acids: CASSQDPAGGPDTQYF. The DNA for the CDR3 is TGCGCCAGCAGCCAGGATCCGGCGGGAGGGCCCGATACGCAGTATTTT.

DNA of the CDR3: TGTGCCTGGAGTTTGACGGGAGGGCAGGCAGATACGCAGTATTTT. The encoded protein is CAWSLTGGQADTQYF. This chain joins TRBV30 and TRBJ2-3, with TRBD2 identical over 8 bases. V gave up 2 bases and J gave up 4 bases; unmatched junction bases: 8. Germline V gene lookup returns CDR1 GTSNPN and CDR2 SVGIG (reference sequence). This CDR3 is built from 15 residues.

The J gene is TRBJ2-1, the V gene TRBV6-4, with TRBD2 identical over 8 bases. Trimming cost V 2 bases and J 8 bases; bases outside gene matches: 8. The CDR3 contains 15 residues. The germline V gene encodes CDR1 MRHNA and CDR2 SNTAGT. CDR3 amino acids: CASSDRGGPGDEQFF. DNA for the CDR3: TGTGCCAGCAGTGACCGGGGGGGGCCCGGGGATGAGCAGTTCTTC.

CDR3 protein: CASSTRTGNQPQHF. The DNA for the CDR3 is TGTGCCAGCAGCACTCGGACGGGAAATCAGCCCCAGCATTTT. The gene calls are TRBV21-1 and TRBJ1-5. TRBV21-1 counts as a pseudogene. The CDR3 is 14 residues long.

The chain is built from TRBV5-6 and TRBJ2-1; 8 positions agree with TRBD1. The germline gives CDR1 SGHDT, CDR2 YYEEEE. The CDR3 spans 15 residues. V lost 0 bases to trimming and J lost 6 bases; unmatched junction nucleotides: 5. The CDR3 region has the DNA TGTGCCAGCAGCTTGGTTCGGACAGGGAGCAATGAGCAGTTCTTC. This codes for CASSLVRTGSNEQFF.

This chain connects TRBV7-6 to TRBJ1-2, with no clear D. CDR1 is SGHVS, CDR2 FNYEAQ, per germline. V was cut by 5 bases and J by 0 bases, with 10 bases left in between. The CDR3 runs to 14 residues. In DNA form, the CDR3 reads TGTGCCAGCAGCCCTATTTCGGCTAACTATGGCTACACCTTC. Translated, it gives CASSPISANYGYTF.

The rearrangement uses TRBV6-1 and TRBJ2-7; 11 positions match TRBD1. Germline V gene sequence: CDR1 MNHNS, CDR2 SASEGT. J gave up 5 bases and V 6 bases, and 9 bases lay outside the gene matches. The length of the CDR3 is 15 residues. CDR3 DNA sequence: TGTGCCAGCAGCCCAGAAGGGACAGGGGGAAACGAGCAGTACTTC. It codes for CASSPEGTGGNEQYF.

CDR3 sequence (DNA): TGTGCCAGCAGCTTAGGGGGCATGGATACGCAGTATTTT. This sequence encodes CASSLGGMDTQYF. The V and J genes are TRBV7-3 and TRBJ2-3, with TRBD1 as a possible D gene (6 bases). This CDR3 comprises 13 residues. The germline V gene encodes CDR1 SGHTA and CDR2 FQGTGA. Trimming removed 2 bases from V and 6 bases from J, with 9 bases in between.

This chain links TRBV4-3 with TRBJ1-2; D may be TRBD1 (6 bases). Germline V lookup: CDR1 LGHNA, CDR2 YSLEER. The germline V and J ends were trimmed by 4 bases and 0 bases, with 12 bases remaining between them. The CDR3 covers 15 residues. The CDR3 loop reads CASSPGQGPNYGYTF. In DNA form, the CDR3 reads TGCGCCAGCAGCCCTGGTCAGGGGCCTAACTATGGCTACACCTTC.

The genes are TRBV2 and TRBJ2-7; 9 nucleotides line up with TRBD1. The CDR3 length is 13 residues. Germline CDR1 SNHLY, CDR2 FYNNEI. The V and J ends lost 8 bases and 6 bases, in that order; junction bases with no gene match: 8. The CDR3 nucleotides are TGTGCCAGCGTAGGGGACAGGGAGGGCGAGCAGTACTTC. Protein sequence: CASVGDREGEQYF.

V and J are TRBV6-5 and TRBJ2-7; TRBD2 aligns across 7 bases. Trimming at V came to 6 bases and at J to 0 bases, leaving 5 bases not matched to a gene. The CDR3 loop spans 14 amino acids. In germline, CDR1 is MNHEY, CDR2 SVGAGI. The CDR3 region has the DNA TGTGCCAGCAGGGCGGGGGTCCCCTCCTACGAGCAGTACTTC. Protein: CASRAGVPSYEQYF.

This clone was recorded a few times. This sequence joins TRBV11-1 and TRBJ1-2, with D uncertain. The CDR3 totals 13 residues. V was cut by 1 base and J by 7 bases, with 10 bases left in between. From germline, CDR1 is SGHAT and CDR2 FQDESV (reference sequence). CDR3 amino acids: CASSLDSAAGYTF. In nucleotides, the CDR3 is TGTGCCAGCAGCTTAGATTCTGCGGCTGGCTACACCTTC. Looking up the rest from reference TRBV11-1 and TRBJ1-2 gives the full variable domain: EAEVAQSPRYKITEKSQAVAFWCDPISGHATLYWYRQILGQGPELLVQFQDESVVDDSQLPKDRFSAERLKGVDSTLKIQPAELGDSAMYLCASSLDSAAGYTFGSGTRLTVV.

The J gene is TRBJ2-7, the V gene TRBV4-1; 9 bases are shared with TRBD1. There are 14 residues in the CDR3. Germline V gene lookup returns CDR1 MGHRA and CDR2 YSYEKL. Losses at the gene ends were 4 bases for V and 3 bases for J; bases not matched to a gene: 4. This chain's CDR3 is CASSLSGQGYEQYF. The CDR3 bases are TGCGCCAGCAGCCTATCGGGACAGGGCTACGAGCAGTACTTC.

Here the CDR3 reads CASSELDGYTGELFF. CDR3 sequence (DNA): TGTGCCAGCAGTGAACTAGATGGCTACACCGGGGAGCTGTTTTTT. The genes are TRBV27 and TRBJ2-2, with D possibly TRBD2 on 5 matching bases. The CDR3 length is 15 residues. Trimming left V 5 bases short and J 3 bases short, with 13 bases between. CDR1 is MNHEY and CDR2 is SMNVEV in the germline V gene (reference sequence).

Here the CDR3 DNA reads TGTGCCTGGAGTACACGGATGGCGGGAGGGCCGCGGAATGAGCAGTTCTTC. It encodes CAWSTRMAGGPRNEQFF. The chain uses TRBV30 and TRBJ2-1; TRBD2 matches at 9 bases. The CDR3 consists of 17 residues. Looked up from germline, CDR1 is GTSNPN and CDR2 is SVGIG (reference sequence). Trimming removed 2 bases from V and 7 bases from J; junction bases left unmatched: 15.

Worth noting for this clone: Other DNA variants within this sample encode the same CDR3. V is TRBV7-9 and J is TRBJ1-6, with D maybe TRBD1 (5 bases). From germline, CDR1 is SEHNR and CDR2 FQNEAQ (reference sequence). Trimming pared 4 bases from V and 2 bases from J, leaving 6 bases between. CDR3 length: 14 amino acids. This chain's CDR3 is CASSSTAYNSPLHF. CDR3 nucleotides: TGTGCCAGCAGCTCGACAGCCTATAATTCACCCCTCCACTTT.

This chain joins TRBV10-2 and TRBJ2-7, with TRBD2 matching over 9 bases. V was pared by 0 bases and J by 5 bases, with 5 bases of the junction left unmatched. The germline CDR1 and CDR2 sequences are WSHSY and SAAADI. The CDR3 is 15 amino acids. Here the CDR3 DNA reads TGCGCCAGCAGTGAGTCTAGCGGGAGTATCAACGAGCAGTACTTC. Translating it yields CASSESSGSINEQYF.

The chain links TRBV4-2 to TRBJ1-1, with a tentative D call TRBD1 (5 bases). Germline V gene data show CDR1 as LGHNA and CDR2 as YNFKEQ. Trimming left V 0 bases short and J 4 bases short, with 9 bases between. The CDR3 extends over 14 amino acids. CDR3 DNA sequence: TGTGCCAGCAGCCAAGACAGGGAGGCCACTGAAGCTTTCTTT. This sequence encodes CASSQDREATEAFF.

The chain has TRBV6-5 and TRBJ1-2; D unresolved. V was cut by 2 bases and J by 0 bases, with 13 bases left in between. Germline CDR1 and CDR2: MNHEY and SVGAGI. The CDR3 loop spans 16 amino acids. CDR3 coding DNA: TGTGCCAGCAGTTACGATTGGGCGTACTCTAACTATGGCTACACCTTC. Protein: CASSYDWAYSNYGYTF.

The V gene is TRBV9, the J gene TRBJ1-1; D is undetermined. V was pared by 6 bases and J by 1 base, with 10 bases between. Germline lookup yields CDR1 SGDLS and CDR2 YYNGEE. The CDR3 is made up of 13 amino acids. This CDR3 reads CASNLGGNTEAFF. CDR3 nucleotides: TGTGCCAGCAACCTAGGTGGGAACACTGAAGCTTTCTTT. Drawing the rest from reference TRBV9 and TRBJ1-1, the complete variable domain is DSGVTQTPKHLITATGQRVTLRCSPRSGDLSVYWYQQSLDQGLQFLIQYYNGEERAKGNILERFSAQQFPDLHSELNLSSLELGDSALYFCASNLGGNTEAFFGQGTRLTVV.

Only one count was recorded for this clone. The V and J genes are TRBV9 and TRBJ1-1; weak D call: TRBD1 (6 bases). The germline CDR1 and CDR2 sequences are SGDLS and YYNGEE. The CDR3 consists of 15 residues. Trimming shortened V by 1 base and J by 3 bases, and 13 bases separated the two germline ends. The DNA for the CDR3 is TGTGCCAGCAGCGTACAGGGGAACTTGGACACTGAAGCTTTCTTT. Residues: CASSVQGNLDTEAFF.